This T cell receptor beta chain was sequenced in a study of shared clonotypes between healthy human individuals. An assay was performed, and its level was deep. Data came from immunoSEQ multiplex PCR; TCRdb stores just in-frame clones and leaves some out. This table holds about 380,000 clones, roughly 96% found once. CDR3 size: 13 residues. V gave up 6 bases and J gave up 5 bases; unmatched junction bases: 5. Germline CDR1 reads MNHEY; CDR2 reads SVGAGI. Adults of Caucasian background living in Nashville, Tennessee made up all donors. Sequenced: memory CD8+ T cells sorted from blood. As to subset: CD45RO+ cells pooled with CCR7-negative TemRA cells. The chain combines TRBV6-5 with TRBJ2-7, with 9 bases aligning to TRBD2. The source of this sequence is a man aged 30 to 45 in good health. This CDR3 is CASRPPSGNEQYF. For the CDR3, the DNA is TGTGCCAGCAGACCCCCTAGCGGGAACGAGCAGTACTTC.